The 22 T cell receptor beta chains given below trace back to one sample, sequenced in a study of radiotherapy plus CTLA-4 blockade in lung cancer. Profiling relied on immunoSEQ multiplex PCR, and the TCRdb table lists in-frame clones only, not all of them. The sample carries 90,000 to 130,000 clones, more than 75% recorded once. Sequencing was performed on peripheral blood, taken from a patient treated with radiotherapy plus ipilimumab. Every receptor here comes from a human donor with non-small cell lung cancer that progressed on radiotherapy plus ipilimumab. Some clones in this sample may be carry-over from other donors' samples.

The J gene is TRBJ2-4, the V gene TRBV11-2, with 11 bases aligning to TRBD2. The CDR3 is 18 amino acids. Germline assignment: CDR1 SGHAT and CDR2 FQNNGV. Germline trimming cut 5 bases from V and 0 bases from J; bases unmatched to any gene: 9. DNA of the CDR3: TGTGCCAGCAGCCCACTCCTAGCGGGGGGACTAGCCAAAAACATTCAGTACTTC. Amino acid sequence: CASSPLLAGGLAKNIQYF.

This chain links TRBV29-1 with TRBJ1-2; the match to TRBD1 covers 7 bases. The CDR3 covers 11 residues. V dropped 7 bases and J dropped 4; count of bases not matched to a gene: 3. CDR1 is SQVTM, CDR2 ANQGSEA, per germline. The CDR3 loop reads CSDTGAYGYTF. DNA for the CDR3: TGCAGCGACACAGGGGCCTATGGCTACACCTTC.

The chain has TRBV7-9 and TRBJ1-6, with a tentative D call TRBD1 (6 bases). The CDR3 loop spans 15 amino acids. Germline CDR1 SEHNR, CDR2 FQNEAQ (reference sequence). Trimming took off 1 base at V and 7 bases at J, with 11 bases between the two ends. CDR3 amino acids: CASSLVNRVNSPLHF. CDR3 DNA sequence: TGTGCCAGCAGCTTAGTAAACAGGGTAAATTCACCCCTCCACTTT.

The chain recombines TRBV5-4 with TRBJ1-4, with a possible D match to TRBD1 (5 bases). The CDR3 is made up of 18 amino acids. Germline V gene lookup returns CDR1 SGHNT and CDR2 YYREEE (reference sequence). V dropped 2 bases and J dropped 3 bases, with 20 bases sitting between them. The CDR3 DNA sequence: TGTGCCAGCAGCTTTGGGGGAACTGCAGTCGGGGCTAATGAAAAACTGTTTTTT. It specifies CASSFGGTAVGANEKLFF.

The V call is TRBV6-5, the J call TRBJ1-1; D unclear. This CDR3 region has 14 residues. V lost 6 bases and J 0 bases, leaving 11 bases between the germline ends. The germline V gene encodes CDR1 MNHEY and CDR2 SVGAGI. This CDR3 is CASRSIGVNTEAFF. The CDR3 DNA is TGTGCCAGCAGATCGATAGGAGTGAACACTGAAGCTTTCTTT.

This sequence joins TRBV7-2 and TRBJ1-3; D ambiguous. The CDR3 is made up of 14 amino acids. The V and J ends lost 5 bases and 0 bases respectively, with 8 bases between them. Germline V gives CDR1 SGHTA, CDR2 FQGNSA. CDR3 bases: TGTGCCAGCAGCGATCGTCGCTCTGGAAACACCATATATTTT. This sequence encodes CASSDRRSGNTIYF.

The CDR3 DNA reads TGTGCCAGCAGCGTAGTGGGACAGGGGGCGCGTGGTGAGCAGTTCTTC. Translating gives CASSVVGQGARGEQFF. The V and J genes are TRBV9 and TRBJ2-1, with 12 bases matching TRBD1. CDR1 and CDR2 from the germline V gene are SGDLS and YYNGEE. Germline trimming cut 0 bases from V and 9 bases from J; bases unmatched to any gene: 7. This CDR3 has 16 residues.

The chain links TRBV4-2 to TRBJ2-3; tentative D call: TRBD2 (7 bases). V was cut by 4 bases and J by 8 bases, with 19 bases left in between. This CDR3 has 15 residues. From germline, CDR1 is LGHNA and CDR2 YNFKEQ. The CDR3 reads CASSLREGGAGTQYF. Here the CDR3 DNA reads TGTGCCAGCAGCCTTAGGGAGGGGGGGGCAGGTACGCAGTATTTT.

The rearrangement joins TRBV6-5 to TRBJ2-7; D is possibly TRBD2 (5 bases). The length of the CDR3 is 15 residues. The V and J ends lost 5 bases and 2 bases respectively, with 16 bases between them. In germline, CDR1 is MNHEY, CDR2 SVGAGI. The CDR3 sequence: CASSKRTRAAYEQYF. CDR3 coding DNA: TGTGCCAGCAGTAAACGGACGAGGGCGGCCTACGAGCAGTACTTC.

This clone was counted between two and nine times. V usage is TRBV7-6 and J usage is TRBJ1-1, with D possibly matching TRBD1 (5 bases). Germline CDR1 reads SGHVS; CDR2 reads FNYEAQ. The CDR3 contains 14 residues. Trimming took 4 bases from V and 3 from J, leaving 12 bases between them. In DNA, the CDR3 is TGTGCCAGCAGCTATACCCTGGGGGACACTGAAGCTTTCTTT. Translated, it gives CASSYTLGDTEAFF.

The J gene is TRBJ2-7, the V gene TRBV19, with 8 bases matching TRBD2. The CDR3 is 14 residues long. CDR1 LNHDA and CDR2 SQIVND come from the germline V gene (reference sequence). V lost 3 bases and J lost 4; bases outside the gene matches: 5. The CDR3 spells CASSISGEAYEQYF. The CDR3 DNA follows: TGTGCCAGTAGTATTAGCGGGGAAGCTTACGAGCAGTACTTC.

V usage is TRBV10-3 and J usage is TRBJ1-2; D gene ambiguous. From germline, CDR1 is ENHRY and CDR2 SYGVKD. The V end lost 0 bases, the J end lost 3 bases, and 11 bases lay between the germline ends. The length of the CDR3 is 15 residues. The CDR3 sequence: CAISESGNIDYGYTF. DNA for the CDR3: TGTGCCATCAGTGAGTCAGGGAATATCGACTATGGCTACACCTTC.

The rearrangement uses TRBV19 and TRBJ2-7, with TRBD1 identical over 7 bases. V lost 9 bases and J lost 2; bases outside the gene matches: 10. There are 14 residues in the CDR3. From germline, CDR1 is LNHDA and CDR2 SQIVND (reference sequence). The CDR3 DNA reads TGTGCCAGCCGAAGGGCAGGGGGAACCTACGAGCAGTACTTC. It yields the protein CASRRAGGTYEQYF.

This chain joins TRBV7-3 and TRBJ1-2, with a weak D call TRBD1 (6 bases). Germline-derived CDR1 and CDR2 are SGHTA and FQGTGA. CDR3 size: 15 residues. With 2 bases removed from V and 8 bases from J, the gap between germline ends came to 18 bases. In DNA, the CDR3 is TGTGCCAGCAGCTTAGGCCCCCAAGGGGGATACGGCTACACCTTC. Encoded protein: CASSLGPQGGYGYTF. Filled out from reference TRBV7-3 and TRBJ1-2, the complete variable domain reads GAGVSQTPSNKVTEKGKYVELRCDPISGHTALYWYRQSLGQGPEFLIYFQGTGAADDSGLPNDRFFAVRPEGSVSTLKIQRTERGDSAVYLCASSLGPQGGYGYTFGSGTRLTVV.

V gene TRBV7-3 combines with J gene TRBJ2-2; TRBD2 agrees at 12 bases. This CDR3 contains 19 residues. Per the germline V gene, CDR1 is SGHTA and CDR2 is FQGTGA. Trimming cost V 1 base and J 5 bases; bases outside gene matches: 11. The CDR3 spells CASSLIPTSGGSLTGELFF. Written as DNA, the CDR3 is TGTGCCAGCAGCTTAATCCCTACTAGCGGGGGGAGTTTGACCGGGGAGCTGTTTTTT.

The chain has TRBV9 and TRBJ2-7, with TRBD1 as a possible D gene (7 bases). This CDR3 has 14 amino acids. The germline V gene encodes CDR1 SGDLS and CDR2 YYNGEE. The ends were cut back, 2 bases at V and 1 base at J, with 10 bases in the middle. CDR3 loop: CASSVQGGSYEQYF. CDR3 DNA: TGTGCCAGCAGCGTCCAGGGGGGTTCCTACGAGCAGTACTTC.

This clone was recorded a few times. The rearrangement joins TRBV30 to TRBJ2-1; 13 positions agree with TRBD2. This CDR3 has 16 amino acids. V gave up 3 bases and J gave up 10 bases; unmatched junction bases: 12. Germline V gene sequence: CDR1 GTSNPN, CDR2 SVGIG (reference sequence). CDR3 loop: CAWSQSTGLAGFEQFF. Here the CDR3 DNA reads TGTGCCTGGAGCCAATCTACGGGACTAGCGGGGTTCGAGCAGTTCTTC.

This clone is a singleton in its sample. Its ends do not fully match the called genes, so a read error is possible. This chain joins TRBV6-5 and TRBJ2-5, with D hard to call. The CDR3 consists of 15 residues. Germline V lookup: CDR1 MNHEY, CDR2 SVGAGI. The CDR3 protein is CASRLAPDSQGTQYF. The CDR3 DNA sequence: TGTGCCAGCAGGCTCGCCCCCGACTCGCAAGGGACCCAGTACTTC.

A single count supports this clone. The chain uses TRBV5-1 and TRBJ2-5; 8 nucleotides match TRBD2. The V gene end was trimmed by 0 bases and the J gene end by 1 base; junction bases not matched to a gene: 11. Germline V gene data show CDR1 as SGHRS and CDR2 as YFSETQ. The CDR3 is 18 amino acids. In DNA, the CDR3 is TGCGCCAGCAGCTTGGCCTCAGTTGCGGGGGGAACCCAAGAGACCCAGTACTTC. This translates into CASSLASVAGGTQETQYF.

The chain recombines TRBV10-2 with TRBJ2-4, with a tentative D call TRBD1 (6 bases). Trimming stripped 3 bases from V and 7 bases from J, with 7 bases between. Germline assignment: CDR1 WSHSY and CDR2 SAAADI. The CDR3 is 12 amino acids. This CDR3 is CASSEQGNIQYF. In DNA form, the CDR3 reads TGCGCCAGCAGTGAACAGGGTAACATTCAGTACTTC.

This clone was counted a few times. The CDR3 bases are TGTGCCAGCAGCTTAGGGGGCGCGGGGGAGACCCAGTACTTC. Translating gives CASSLGGAGETQYF. The chain carries TRBV7-9 and TRBJ2-5; TRBD2 might be the D (6 bases). Germline loops: CDR1 SEHNR, CDR2 FQNEAQ (reference sequence). The CDR3 totals 14 residues. The ends were cut back, 1 base at V and 5 bases at J, with 11 bases in the middle. Full variable domain (rest looked up from reference TRBV7-9 and TRBJ2-5): DTGVSQNPRHKITKRGQNVTFRCDPISEHNRLYWYRQTLGQGPEFLTYFQNEAQLEKSRLLSDRFSAERPKGSFSTLEIQRTEQGDSAMYLCASSLGGAGETQYFGPGTRLLVL.

There are a few counts of this clone. The chain links TRBV19 to TRBJ1-5; TRBD1 matches at 7 bases. CDR3 length: 15 residues. Germline V lookup: CDR1 LNHDA, CDR2 SQIVND (reference sequence). V lost 3 bases to trimming and J lost 9 bases; unmatched junction nucleotides: 11. The CDR3 spells CASSIPTGSSLPQHF. The CDR3 DNA reads as TGTGCCAGTAGTATCCCGACAGGGTCTAGCTTGCCCCAGCATTTT.